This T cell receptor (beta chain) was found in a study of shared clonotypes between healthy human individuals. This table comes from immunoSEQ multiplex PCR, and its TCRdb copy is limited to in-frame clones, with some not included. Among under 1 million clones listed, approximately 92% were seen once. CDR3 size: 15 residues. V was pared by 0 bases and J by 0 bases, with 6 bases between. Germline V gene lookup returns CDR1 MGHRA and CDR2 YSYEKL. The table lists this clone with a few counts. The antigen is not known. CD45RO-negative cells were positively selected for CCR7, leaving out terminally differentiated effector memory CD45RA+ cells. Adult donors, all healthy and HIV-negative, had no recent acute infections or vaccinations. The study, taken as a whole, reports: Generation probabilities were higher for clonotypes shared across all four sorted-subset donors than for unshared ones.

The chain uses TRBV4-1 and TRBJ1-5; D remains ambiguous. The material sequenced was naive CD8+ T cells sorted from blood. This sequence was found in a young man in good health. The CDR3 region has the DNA TGCGCCAGCAGCCAAGATCGAAATAGCAATCAGCCCCAGCATTTT. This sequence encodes CASSQDRNSNQPQHF.